This entry concerns a single T cell receptor (beta chain). As yet, its antigen is unknown. All gene names here are mouse names. The sequenced fragment ends 1 residue before the CDR3 boundary, so the rest is inferred from the germline J gene. Time point noted: mouse harvest day 7 after allogeneic transplant. Mouse grafts combined 10^7 T-cell-depleted bone marrow cells with 10^6 splenic CD5+ T cells. This mouse GVHD model was MHC-mismatched B6 to BALB/c, profiled day 7 or 14. This record comes from a study of tissue T cells after allogeneic stem cell transplantation. Study-wide results and limits: Anatomically similar tissues had similar TCR repertoires within each patient. The patient cohort was small and clinically heterogeneous, with limited sampling depth.

The CDR3 extends over 15 amino acids. The V segment lost 2 bases and the J segment 0 bases; nucleotides outside the gene matches: 0. Germline CDR1 SGHSN, CDR2 HYEKVE. The table came from immunoSEQ multiplex PCR; TCRdb's copy has only in-frame clones and leaves some out. Of roughly 9,700 clones listed, roughly 49% are singletons. Input material: gut tissue. The genes are TRBV12-1 and TRBJ2-4; TRBD2 agrees at 11 bases. This clonotype originated in a female BALB/c mouse given C57BL/6 T cells with graft-versus-host disease after an allogeneic hematopoietic cell transplant. The CDR3 DNA, read in part, is TGTGCCAGCTCTCGGGACTGGGGGAGTCAAAACACCTTGTAC. Encoded protein: CASSRDWGSQNTLY. In full, the CDR3 is CASSRDWGSQNTLYF. The complete variable domain, with remaining parts taken from reference TRBV12-1 and TRBJ2-4, reads DSGVVQSPRHIIKEKGGRSVLTCIPISGHSNVVWYQQTLGKELKFLIQHYEKVERDKGFLPSRFSVQQFDDYHSEMNMSALELEDSAMYFCASSRDWGSQNTLYFGAGTRLSVL.